This TCR beta chain stems from a study of identical twins. Whole-study results and caveats: Models underestimated out-of-frame TCR alpha sharing in monozygotic twins. Those out-of-frame alpha sequences shared by twins showed an excess of low generation probability. The abundant beta clonotypes from cord blood had fewer insertions, and memory repertoires had none of this.

The V and J ends lost 3 bases and 6 bases, in that order; junction bases with no gene match: 9. Germline V CDR1 and CDR2: DFQATT, SNEGSKA (reference sequence). The CDR3 loop spans 14 amino acids. MiXCR was run by TCRdb on the 5' RACE reads, yielding one entry per CDR3 protein. The repertoire holds about 890,000 distinct CDR3 sequences, around an eighth seen once, with about 1.5% in the top ten. This clonotype has only a few counts. Its matching antigen is unknown. The same data also went into a second study, on yellow fever vaccine responses in identical twins. This second study says: Twins' T cell vaccine responses reportedly looked partly convergent, partly personalized.

The sample comprised PBMCs. The V call is TRBV20-1, the J call TRBJ2-3; 7 nucleotides match TRBD1. The sequence was obtained from a young woman in good health. CDR3 in amino acids: CSASVKGGRDTQYF. CDR3 in DNA: TGCAGTGCTAGCGTAAAAGGGGGCAGGGATACGCAGTATTTT.